The present T cell receptor (beta chain) was sequenced within a study of T cell clones after liver transplantation. Study at large: Post-transplant blood was tracked for graft-donor-reactive T cell clones identified in a pre-transplant mixed lymphocyte reaction.

Concerning this clone: Its target is not known.

Regarding the study as a whole: Graft donor-reactive T cells may have migrated into the graft rather than being deleted.

Profiling relied on immunoSEQ multiplex PCR, and the TCRdb table lists in-frame clones only, not all of them. The sample has about 22,000 clones, about 70% seen once; the top ten hold about 3%. The CDR3 has 15 residues. Germline V lookup: CDR1 SGHRS, CDR2 YFSETQ. The J segment lost 0 bases and the V segment lost 5 bases, leaving 3 bases of the junction unmatched. J is TRBJ2-1 and V is TRBV5-1; 9 nucleotides align to TRBD1. The specimen was CD4+ T cells from blood, collected before liver transplant. This TCR came from a human donor who received a liver transplant. CDR3 sequence: CASRSTGGSYNEQFF. For the CDR3, the DNA is TGCGCCAGCAGGTCGACAGGGGGCTCCTACAATGAGCAGTTCTTC.